The clone carrying this T cell receptor (beta chain) was detected many times. What it recognizes is unknown. These data belong to a study of T cell repertoires in cytomegalovirus infection. Study-wide background: Carrying CMV and the relevant HLA type showed in public TCR beta signatures.

Regarding the study as a whole: Across the ex vivo response, the dominant clonotypes were HLA-C-restricted CMV-specific TCR beta clonotypes.

TCRdb reanalysed the reads using MiXCR and keeps one entry per CDR3 protein. The sample holds 400,000 or so distinct CDR3 sequences, roughly 20% seen once. Trimming stripped 4 bases from V and 0 bases from J, with 11 bases between. Germline CDR1 is LGHDT and CDR2 is YNNKEL (reference sequence). The CDR3 totals 15 residues. Sample: PBMCs. This TCR came from a human donor in good health (CMV status not recorded). Some clones in this sample may be carry-over from other donors' samples. The V and J genes are TRBV3-1 and TRBJ2-3, with a tentative D call TRBD1 (7 bases). The CDR3: CASSPQGRSTDTQYF. DNA of the CDR3: TGTGCCAGCAGCCCACAGGGGAGGAGCACAGATACGCAGTATTTT.